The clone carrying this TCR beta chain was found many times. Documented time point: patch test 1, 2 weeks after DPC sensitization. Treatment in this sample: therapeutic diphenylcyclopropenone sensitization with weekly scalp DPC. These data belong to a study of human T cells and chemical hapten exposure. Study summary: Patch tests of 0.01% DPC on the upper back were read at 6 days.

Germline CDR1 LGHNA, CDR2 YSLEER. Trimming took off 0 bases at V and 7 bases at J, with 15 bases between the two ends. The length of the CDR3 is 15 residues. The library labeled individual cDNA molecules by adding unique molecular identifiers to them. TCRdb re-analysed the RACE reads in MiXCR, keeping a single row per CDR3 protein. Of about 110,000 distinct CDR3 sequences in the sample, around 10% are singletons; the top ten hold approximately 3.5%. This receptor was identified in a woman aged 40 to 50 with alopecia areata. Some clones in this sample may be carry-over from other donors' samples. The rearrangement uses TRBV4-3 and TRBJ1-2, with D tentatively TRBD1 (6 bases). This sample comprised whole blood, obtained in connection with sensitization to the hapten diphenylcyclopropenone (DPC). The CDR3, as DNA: TGCGCCAGCAGCCAAGATCGAGGGGGAAGGGTTGGCTACACCTTC. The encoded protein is CASSQDRGGRVGYTF.